The 26 T cell receptor beta chains reported below all come from one sample, sequenced in a study of shared clonotypes between healthy human individuals. Clones were sequenced by immunoSEQ multiplex PCR, and TCRdb holds only the in-frame ones, with some missing. The sample includes fewer than 3 million clones, roughly 90% of them seen just once. The sequenced sample was naive CD4+ T cells from PBMCs. Subset in this sample: CD45RA+ positively selected. These receptor sequences come from a man aged 18 to 30 in good health. Some clones in this sample may be carry-over from other donors' samples.

The rearrangement uses TRBV7-9 and TRBJ2-5, with 7 positions matching TRBD2. Trimming at V came to 5 bases and at J to 13 bases, leaving 10 bases not matched to a gene. The V gene's germline CDR1 is SEHNR and CDR2 FQNEAQ (reference sequence). The CDR3 totals 12 residues. CDR3 sequence: CASSDGPGGGYF. CDR3 nucleotides: TGTGCCAGCAGCGACGGTCCGGGAGGCGGGTACTTC.

The chain has TRBV5-4 and TRBJ1-1, with 7 bases that match TRBD1. The junction had 8 bases not matched to a gene; V was cut back by 3 bases and J by 0 bases. CDR1 and CDR2 from the germline V gene are SGHNT and YYREEE (reference sequence). This CDR3 has 16 amino acids. In DNA form, the CDR3 reads TGTGCCAGCAGCTCCAAACAGGGGCGGGTGAACACTGAAGCTTTCTTT. Protein product: CASSSKQGRVNTEAFF. Based on the CDR3 plus reference TRBV5-4 and TRBJ1-1, the full variable domain is ETGVTQSPTHLIKTRGQQVTLRCSSQSGHNTVSWYQQALGQGPQFIFQYYREEENGRGNFPPRFSGLQFPNYSSELNVNALELDDSALYLCASSSKQGRVNTEAFFGQGTRLTVV.

The rearrangement joins TRBV6-1 to TRBJ1-4; TRBD1 might be the D (5 bases). The CDR3 spans 16 residues. CDR1 is MNHNS, CDR2 SASEGT, per germline. Trimming took off 4 bases at V and 7 bases at J, with 19 bases between the two ends. The chain's CDR3 is CASSGGHQGRIEKLFF. DNA of the CDR3: TGTGCCAGCAGTGGCGGACATCAGGGTCGCATTGAAAAACTGTTTTTT.

The chain uses TRBV5-1 and TRBJ1-3; D is possibly TRBD1 (6 bases). The CDR3 covers 15 residues. V was cut by 0 bases and J by 4 bases, with 11 bases left in between. Germline loops: CDR1 SGHRS, CDR2 YFSETQ. The CDR3 protein is CASSLDRVGGNTIYF. The CDR3 region has the DNA TGCGCCAGCAGCTTGGACAGGGTGGGAGGAAACACCATATATTTT.

The V call is TRBV28, the J call TRBJ2-2, with 9 bases matching TRBD2. Germline V gives CDR1 MDHEN, CDR2 SYDVKM. V shed 7 bases and J 8 bases; nucleotides not matched to a gene: 20. The CDR3 is made up of 18 amino acids. The CDR3 spells CASIPSLPGLAGLGELFF. The CDR3 nucleotides read TGTGCCAGCATTCCATCCCTTCCGGGGCTAGCGGGGTTGGGGGAGCTGTTTTTT.

The chain joins TRBV28 to TRBJ2-1, with D possibly matching TRBD1 (6 bases). Deletions cut 0 bases from V and 7 bases from J, with 7 bases between. CDR1 MDHEN and CDR2 SYDVKM come from the germline V gene. CDR3 length: 13 residues. The CDR3 sequence is CASSLWQGNEQFF. The CDR3 DNA sequence: TGTGCCAGCAGTTTATGGCAGGGGAATGAGCAGTTCTTC.

CDR3 DNA sequence: TGTGCCAGCAGTTCCCTCCTAGCGGGAGTACACGAGCAGTACTTC. It codes for CASSSLLAGVHEQYF. V gene TRBV6-6 combines with J gene TRBJ2-7; TRBD2 matches 10 bases. The trim removed 4 bases at V and 5 bases at J, leaving 8 bases unmatched. The CDR3 spans 15 residues. Looked up from germline, CDR1 is MNHNY and CDR2 is SVGAGI (reference sequence).

The rearrangement links TRBV5-5 to TRBJ2-1; 7 bases fit TRBD2. This CDR3 is built from 14 residues. The junction had 11 bases not matched to a gene; V was cut back by 4 bases and J by 10 bases. Germline CDR1 is SGHKS and CDR2 is YYEKEE (reference sequence). The CDR3 here is CASSRGASGGEQFF. CDR3 DNA sequence: TGTGCCAGCAGCCGTGGTGCTTCGGGAGGCGAGCAGTTCTTC.

V and J are TRBV21-1 and TRBJ1-1. TRBV21-1 is a listed pseudogene. The CDR3 covers 16 residues. CDR3 region: CASSKGGERMNTEAFF. In nucleotides, the CDR3 is TGTGCCAGCAGCAAAGGGGGGGAACGGATGAACACTGAAGCTTTCTTT.

The sample holds a few counts of this clone. The V and J genes are TRBV4-1 and TRBJ1-2; D is perhaps TRBD1 (5 bases). The CDR3 has 15 residues. Germline loops: CDR1 MGHRA, CDR2 YSYEKL. With 2 bases removed from V and 7 bases from J, the gap between germline ends came to 17 bases. The CDR3 DNA follows: TGCGCCAGCAGCCAAACCGGCCTTCCCGGGGCTGGCTACACCTTC. Protein product: CASSQTGLPGAGYTF.

This clone appeared a single time. This CDR3 is CASSLLAGGLPETQYF. CDR3 bases: TGCGCCAGCAGCTTGTTAGCGGGAGGTCTCCCAGAGACCCAGTACTTC. This chain joins TRBV5-1 and TRBJ2-5; 10 bases fit TRBD2. V trimming: 1 base; J trimming: 4 bases; junction bases outside the gene matches: 7. The CDR3 covers 16 residues. CDR1 is SGHRS and CDR2 is YFSETQ in the germline V gene.

The chain is built from TRBV29-1 and TRBJ2-3, with D possibly matching TRBD1 (6 bases). Trimming took off 4 bases at V and 4 bases at J, with 12 bases between the two ends. The germline gives CDR1 SQVTM, CDR2 ANQGSEA. The CDR3 contains 13 residues. CDR3 protein: CSVGPQGADTQYF. CDR3 DNA: TGCAGCGTTGGCCCACAGGGAGCAGATACGCAGTATTTT.

The V gene is TRBV6-6, the J gene TRBJ1-5, with D maybe TRBD1 (5 bases). Trimming pared 2 bases from V and 0 bases from J, leaving 11 bases between. The V gene's germline CDR1 is MNHNY and CDR2 SVGAGI (reference sequence). This CDR3 region has 16 residues. CDR3 DNA sequence: TGTGCCAGCAGTTACCCGGCCAGGGCTAGCAATCAGCCCCAGCATTTT. The encoded protein is CASSYPARASNQPQHF.

The V gene is TRBV5-5, the J gene TRBJ2-3; no reliable D call. The V gene lost 2 bases and the J gene lost 4 bases, with 5 bases spanning the gap. CDR1 is SGHKS, CDR2 YYEKEE, per germline (reference sequence). The CDR3 sequence is 12 residues long. Written as DNA, the CDR3 is TGTGCCAGCAGCTTTTTGGCAGATACGCAGTATTTT. This translates into CASSFLADTQYF.

A few counts support this clone. V and J are TRBV7-3 and TRBJ2-3, with D hard to call. Between the trimmed V and J ends, which lost 8 bases and 5 bases, there was a span of 8 bases. Germline V gives CDR1 SGHTA, CDR2 FQGTGA. The CDR3 loop spans 11 amino acids. The CDR3 sequence: CASGLGDTQYF. As DNA, the CDR3 is TGTGCCAGCGGCCTGGGAGATACGCAGTATTTT.

The gene calls are TRBV27 and TRBJ2-2, with a tentative D call TRBD2 (6 bases). Germline-derived CDR1 and CDR2 are MNHEY and SMNVEV (reference sequence). The CDR3 has 16 residues. V dropped 4 bases and J dropped 2 bases, with 14 bases sitting between them. CDR3 coding DNA: TGTGCCAGCAGTTCTTTTCCGGGACTTAACACCGGGGAGCTGTTTTTT. Its translation is CASSSFPGLNTGELFF.

This clone was detected once. This sequence joins TRBV7-2 and TRBJ2-2; 9 nucleotides align to TRBD1. The V gene end was trimmed by 4 bases and the J gene end by 4 bases; junction bases not matched to a gene: 10. CDR1 and CDR2 from the germline V gene are SGHTA and FQGNSA. The CDR3 has 17 residues. Here the CDR3 reads CASSSHTGGRVTGELFF. The CDR3 nucleotides read TGTGCCAGCAGCTCACACACAGGGGGCCGGGTCACCGGGGAGCTGTTTTTT. Looking up the rest from reference TRBV7-2 and TRBJ2-2 gives the full variable domain: GAGVSQSPSNKVTEKGKDVELRCDPISGHTALYWYRQSLGQGLEFLIYFQGNSAPDKSGLPSDRFSAERTGGSVSTLTIQRTQQEDSAVYLCASSSHTGGRVTGELFFGEGSRLTVL.

The V call is TRBV5-4, the J call TRBJ1-3; tentative D call: TRBD1 (5 bases). V lost 5 bases and J lost 0, with 15 bases in between. Germline V gene sequence: CDR1 SGHNT, CDR2 YYREEE (reference sequence). The CDR3 has 16 residues. The CDR3 DNA follows: TGTGCCAGCAGTATAACGACAGTAGTCTCTGGAAACACCATATATTTT. Its translation is CASSITTVVSGNTIYF.

In this sample, this clone turned up once. The genes are TRBV28 and TRBJ1-5, with D perhaps matching TRBD1 (6 bases). V lost 5 bases and J 2 bases, leaving 10 bases between the germline ends. CDR1 and CDR2 from the germline V gene are MDHEN and SYDVKM. The CDR3 is 14 amino acids. CDR3 protein: CASSRPGGNQPQHF. CDR3 nucleotide sequence: TGTGCCAGCAGTCGTCCAGGGGGCAATCAGCCCCAGCATTTT.

This rearrangement joins TRBV23-1 to TRBJ1-1; tentative D call: TRBD1 (5 bases). TRBV23-1 is placed among ORFs of uncertain function. V was shortened by 11 bases and J by 3 bases, with 16 bases between the two germline ends. There are 13 residues in the CDR3. The CDR3 protein is CAGGTGIDTEAFF. The CDR3 coding sequence is TGCGCCGGAGGGACCGGCATAGACACTGAAGCTTTCTTT.

The CDR3 nucleotides read TGTGCCAGTAGTATATCACGGCCCTACAATGAGCAGTTCTTC. Residues: CASSISRPYNEQFF. This rearrangement joins TRBV19 to TRBJ2-1; D gene uncertain. The CDR3 runs 14 residues. Trimming removed 2 bases at V and 2 bases at J, with 7 bases between. Per germline, CDR1 LNHDA and CDR2 SQIVND (reference sequence).

In this sample, this clone turned up once. The chain uses TRBV15 and TRBJ2-1; D gene unclear. The germline gives CDR1 LNHNV, CDR2 YYDKDF (reference sequence). V lost 0 bases and J 4 bases, leaving 22 bases between the germline ends. CDR3 length: 19 residues. The CDR3 loop reads CATSRDSFLGGETYNEQFF. CDR3 coding DNA: TGTGCCACCAGCAGAGATTCATTCCTCGGCGGAGAAACTTACAATGAGCAGTTCTTC. Looking up the rest from reference TRBV15 and TRBJ2-1 gives the full variable domain: DAMVIQNPRYQVTQFGKPVTLSCSQTLNHNVMYWYQQKSSQAPKLLFHYYDKDFNNEADTPDNFQSRRPNTSFCFLDIRSPGLGDTAMYLCATSRDSFLGGETYNEQFFGPGTRLTVL.

The chain has TRBV5-8 and TRBJ1-1; D not certain. CDR3 size: 12 residues. V shed 5 bases and J shed 10 bases, with 15 bases lying between them. The V gene's germline CDR1 is SGHTS and CDR2 YDEGEE. CDR3 in DNA: TGTGCCAGCAGTCGGGGTCCCGGGATAGCTTTCTTT. Translated, it gives CASSRGPGIAFF.

CDR3 nucleotides: TGCGCCAGCAGCCGCAGACAGGGTTCGTCCTACAATGAGCAGTTCTTC. Translation gives CASSRRQGSSYNEQFF. V is TRBV5-1 and J is TRBJ2-1, with 7 bases lining up with TRBD1. V trimming: 4 bases; J trimming: 1 base; junction bases outside the gene matches: 8. This CDR3 has 16 residues. Germline CDR1 is SGHRS and CDR2 is YFSETQ.

The chain is built from TRBV29-1 and TRBJ2-1, with 8 bases matching TRBD2. J gave up 1 base and V 6 bases, and 11 bases lay outside the gene matches. CDR3 size: 16 residues. Germline loops: CDR1 SQVTM, CDR2 ANQGSEA. The CDR3 is CSVESWVAGSYNEQFF. CDR3 DNA: TGCAGCGTGGAGTCTTGGGTAGCGGGATCCTACAATGAGCAGTTCTTC.

This clone has only one observation. The V call is TRBV5-1, the J call TRBJ1-2, with D possibly TRBD1 on 5 matching bases. Deletions cut 5 bases from V and 8 bases from J, with 13 bases between. This CDR3 has 12 residues. Germline values: CDR1 SGHRS, CDR2 YFSETQ. The CDR3 region has the DNA TGCGCCAGCAGTTCAGGGCGAGACGGCTACACCTTC. It specifies CASSSGRDGYTF.